This TCR beta chain appears in the sequencing data of a study of tumor and adjacent non-tumor tissue in lung cancer. Study results and limitations: Tumor TCR diversity, when higher, was linked to shorter survival.

A modified ARM-PCR protocol with three rounds of nested PCR amplified TCRbeta. TCRdb used MiXCR to reprocess the multiplex PCR reads, holding one entry per CDR3 protein. The table has 40,000 to 55,000 distinct CDR3 sequences, about 79% seen once. The template was RNA from unsorted bulk tissue. More than 3 cm separated this lung sample from the edge of the tumor. Concerning this clonotype itself: Its antigen is as yet unknown. An end of the junction does not agree with germline; a read error may underlie this.

The CDR3 contains 16 residues. CDR1 is LGHNA and CDR2 is YSLEER in the germline V gene. V usage is TRBV4-3 and J usage is TRBJ2-2; 11 bases fit TRBD2. The sequence came from a woman aged 55-69 years with non-small cell lung cancer. The sample consisted of distant non-tumor lung tissue. CDR3 sequence: CARSQQLAGVAGKLFF. The CDR3 region has the DNA TGCGCCAGGAGCCAACAACTAGCGGGAGTTGCCGGGAAGCTGTTTTTT.